Below, 30 T cell receptor beta chains from the same sample are listed, as sequenced in a study of blood T cell repertoires in COVID-19. Repertoires were generated with immunoSEQ multiplex PCR, while TCRdb's copy carries only in-frame clones and drops some. The repertoire consists of about 400,000 clones, with approximately 89% occurring once and the leading ten covering about 1.8%. Sample: PBMCs or T cells enriched from blood (not recorded which). The origin of the receptors is a woman aged 25 to 45 who had recovered from COVID-19.

CDR3 sequence (DNA): TGTGCCAGCAGTTGGACAGGGGGGTTCTATGGCTACACCTTC. Translated, it gives CASSWTGGFYGYTF. The chain links TRBV28 to TRBJ1-2; 10 bases agree with TRBD1. CDR1 MDHEN and CDR2 SYDVKM come from the germline V gene. Trimming at V came to 4 bases and at J to 4 bases, leaving 3 bases not matched to a gene. There are 14 residues in the CDR3.

In this sample, this clone turned up many times. V usage is TRBV28 and J usage is TRBJ1-5, with D perhaps TRBD1 (5 bases). Between the trimmed V and J ends, which lost 4 bases and 0 bases, there was a span of 16 bases. This CDR3 spans 17 amino acids. Germline V gene sequence: CDR1 MDHEN, CDR2 SYDVKM. CDR3 region: CASSSQTELYSNQPQHF. The CDR3 bases are TGTGCCAGCAGTTCCCAGACAGAACTATATAGCAATCAGCCCCAGCATTTT.

The gene calls are TRBV6-5 and TRBJ1-5; D ambiguous. The CDR3 loop spans 12 amino acids. From germline, CDR1 is MNHEY and CDR2 SVGAGI. Between the trimmed V and J ends, which lost 6 bases and 4 bases, there was a span of 7 bases. CDR3 bases: TGTGCCAGCAGACAAAGTAATCAGCCCCAGCATTTT. This codes for CASRQSNQPQHF.

V and J are TRBV30 and TRBJ1-5; TRBD1 aligns across 8 bases. The germline gives CDR1 GTSNPN, CDR2 SVGIG (reference sequence). CDR3 length: 12 amino acids. V lost 4 bases, J lost 9 bases, and 5 bases stayed unmatched. The DNA of the CDR3 is TGTGCCTGGACCCAGGGGGCAGGGCCCCAGCATTTT. Its protein is CAWTQGAGPQHF.

This clone was seen only once. V and J are TRBV18 and TRBJ2-1; TRBD2 agrees at 8 bases. V was clipped by 4 bases and J by 6 bases; unmatched bases: 8. Germline CDR1 KGHSH, CDR2 LQKENI. The CDR3 runs 15 residues. The CDR3 region has the DNA TGTGCCAGCTCACTCAAATCGGGACTAGTCAATGAGCAGTTCTTC. Amino acid sequence: CASSLKSGLVNEQFF.

The chain combines TRBV4-1 with TRBJ1-1; D is uncertain. Germline V gene sequence: CDR1 MGHRA, CDR2 YSYEKL. CDR3 length: 12 residues. Trimming left V 6 bases short and J 6 bases short, with 11 bases between. CDR3 coding DNA: TGCGCCAGCAGACTCGACACGGCTGAAGCTTTCTTT. Translated: CASRLDTAEAFF.

The chain couples TRBV5-8 to TRBJ2-5, with D tentatively TRBD2 (7 bases). CDR3 length: 18 residues. The ends were cut back, 1 base at V and 1 base at J, with 20 bases in the middle. Germline loops: CDR1 SGHTS, CDR2 YDEGEE. In DNA form, the CDR3 reads TGTGCCAGCAGCTTGCTACGGGGGGCGGGATCAATCCAAGAGACCCAGTACTTC. Translation: CASSLLRGAGSIQETQYF.

This chain uses TRBV5-1 with TRBJ2-5, with 11 bases matching TRBD2. This CDR3 comprises 16 residues. V shed 3 bases and J 2 bases; nucleotides not matched to a gene: 6. From germline, CDR1 is SGHRS and CDR2 YFSETQ. The chain's CDR3 is CASSSSLAGVQETQYF. The CDR3 coding sequence is TGCGCCAGCAGCTCGTCACTAGCGGGGGTTCAAGAGACCCAGTACTTC.

The chain combines TRBV2 with TRBJ1-3, with 7 positions matching TRBD1. From germline, CDR1 is SNHLY and CDR2 FYNNEI. The CDR3 consists of 16 residues. V lost 8 bases, J lost 1 base, and 11 bases stayed unmatched. The DNA for the CDR3 is TGTGCCAGCGTACTTGGTTTCAGGGGGTCTGGAAACACCATATATTTT. It specifies CASVLGFRGSGNTIYF.

The V and J genes are TRBV29-1 and TRBJ2-1; a possible D gene is TRBD2 (5 bases). The CDR3 has 15 amino acids. Deletions cut 7 bases from V and 7 bases from J, with 23 bases between. Germline loops: CDR1 SQVTM, CDR2 ANQGSEA. This CDR3 reads CSAPLTNSRGNEQFF. CDR3 sequence (DNA): TGCAGCGCCCCCCTGACAAACTCACGGGGAAATGAGCAGTTCTTC.

The rearrangement joins TRBV5-3 to TRBJ1-2, with D maybe TRBD1 (5 bases). TRBV5-3 is placed among ORFs of uncertain function. There are 20 residues in the CDR3. The V gene lost 3 bases and the J gene lost 2 bases, with 29 bases spanning the gap. This CDR3 is CARSSLRRGTDFNRNYGYTF. CDR3 nucleotides: TGTGCCAGAAGCTCCCTCCGCCGCGGGACGGACTTCAACCGAAACTATGGCTACACCTTC.

The chain has TRBV7-6 and TRBJ1-2, with D possibly being TRBD1 (5 bases). Germline values: CDR1 SGHVS, CDR2 FNYEAQ. The CDR3 is 15 amino acids. Trimming pared 5 bases from V and 5 bases from J, leaving 18 bases between. CDR3: CASSPPSRTRYGYTF. CDR3 DNA sequence: TGTGCCAGCAGCCCTCCGTCACGGACAAGATATGGCTACACCTTC.

The chain combines TRBV6-5 with TRBJ1-1, with a weak D call TRBD1 (5 bases). Germline CDR1 MNHEY, CDR2 SVGAGI. This CDR3 has 14 amino acids. V lost 7 bases to trimming and J lost 0 bases, with 12 bases between them. CDR3 sequence reads: CASNGHQLNTEAFF. CDR3 sequence (DNA): TGTGCCAGCAATGGACATCAACTGAACACTGAAGCTTTCTTT.

This chain connects TRBV30 to TRBJ1-1; D ambiguous. The V gene's germline CDR1 is GTSNPN and CDR2 SVGIG (reference sequence). The CDR3 runs 11 residues. V lost 2 bases and J lost 11, with 12 bases in between. CDR3 sequence: CAWSPLREAFF. For the CDR3, the DNA is TGTGCCTGGAGTCCCCTTCGGGAGGCTTTCTTT.

This chain connects TRBV13 to TRBJ2-1, with a tentative D call TRBD2 (6 bases). V lost 0 bases and J lost 7, with 16 bases in between. Germline lookup yields CDR1 PRHDT and CDR2 FYEKMQ (reference sequence). The CDR3 consists of 16 residues. The CDR3 region is CASSLGGFPSVNEQFF. CDR3 DNA: TGTGCCAGCAGCTTAGGGGGGTTTCCTAGCGTGAATGAGCAGTTCTTC. Variable domain in full (rest from reference TRBV13 and TRBJ2-1): AAGVIQSPRHLIKEKRETATLKCYPIPRHDTVYWYQQGPGQDPQFLISFYEKMQSDKGSIPDRFSAQQFSDYHSELNMSSLELGDSALYFCASSLGGFPSVNEQFFGPGTRLTVL.

The gene calls are TRBV6-5 and TRBJ1-5, with 10 bases identical to TRBD1. Per germline, CDR1 MNHEY and CDR2 SVGAGI. This CDR3 has 15 residues. Trimming at V came to 6 bases and at J to 6 bases, leaving 8 bases not matched to a gene. CDR3 protein: CASSTGQGGPQPQHF. The CDR3 DNA reads TGTGCCAGCAGCACAGGACAGGGGGGGCCTCAGCCCCAGCATTTT.

This chain connects TRBV30 to TRBJ1-5; 9 nucleotides align to TRBD1. The V and J ends lost 1 base and 5 bases, in that order; junction bases with no gene match: 0. Germline assignment: CDR1 GTSNPN and CDR2 SVGIG (reference sequence). CDR3 length: 13 residues. The CDR3 reads CAWSGTGDQPQHF. In DNA, the CDR3 is TGTGCCTGGAGTGGGACAGGGGATCAGCCCCAGCATTTT. The whole variable domain, remainder taken from reference TRBV30 and TRBJ1-5, is SQTIHQWPATLVQPVGSPLSLECTVEGTSNPNLYWYRQAAGRGLQLLFYSVGIGQISSEVPQNLSASRPQDRQFILSSKKLLLSDSGFYLCAWSGTGDQPQHFGDGTRLSIL.

This clone was found once. V usage is TRBV12-3 or TRBV12-4 and J usage is TRBJ1-2, with D perhaps TRBD1 (6 bases). V lost 3 bases and J lost 6, with 11 bases in between. The CDR3 has 13 residues. This CDR3 reads CASSLAGGNGYTF. The CDR3 DNA is TGTGCCAGCAGTTTGGCGGGGGGCAATGGCTACACCTTC.

The chain carries TRBV5-6 and TRBJ2-2; 9 bases are a match to TRBD2. J gave up 3 bases and V 2 bases, and 5 bases lay outside the gene matches. The CDR3 sequence is 16 residues long. Germline CDR1 SGHDT, CDR2 YYEEEE. In DNA form, the CDR3 reads TGTGCCAGCAGCTTCGGTCTAGCGGGGTACACCGGGGAGCTGTTTTTT. Translating gives CASSFGLAGYTGELFF.

The rearrangement uses TRBV20-1 and TRBJ2-7, with TRBD1 matching over 8 bases. V lost 3 bases and J lost 5; bases outside the gene matches: 3. CDR1 is DFQATT and CDR2 is SNEGSKA in the germline V gene (reference sequence). The CDR3 consists of 12 residues. In DNA, the CDR3 is TGCAGTGCTAGTGGACAGGGCCACGAGCAGTACTTC. It specifies CSASGQGHEQYF.

The chain uses TRBV4-3 and TRBJ1-1, with D perhaps matching TRBD1 (6 bases). In germline, CDR1 is LGHNA, CDR2 YSLEER. Trimming stripped 9 bases from V and 7 bases from J, with 15 bases between. This CDR3 region has 12 residues. The CDR3 DNA sequence: TGCGCCAGAAGACACAGGGTCTGTGAAGCTTTCTTT. This encodes CARRHRVCEAFF.

In its sample, this clone was seen once. The CDR3 loop is CASNSVGAEDEQYF. Written as DNA, the CDR3 is TGCGCCAGCAATTCGGTAGGGGCTGAAGACGAGCAGTACTTC. The chain has TRBV5-1 and TRBJ2-7; TRBD1 might be the D (5 bases). Trimming removed 6 bases at V and 5 bases at J, with 18 bases between. The CDR3 consists of 14 residues. The V gene's germline CDR1 is SGHRS and CDR2 YFSETQ.

V gene TRBV18 combines with J gene TRBJ1-2, with 9 bases matching TRBD1. The CDR3 length is 13 residues. Looked up from germline, CDR1 is KGHSH and CDR2 is LQKENI. V dropped 3 bases and J dropped 7; count of bases not matched to a gene: 3. In DNA form, the CDR3 reads TGTGCCAGCTCACCCGACAGGGGGGTTGGCTACACCTTC. Translating it yields CASSPDRGVGYTF.

V gene TRBV11-3 combines with J gene TRBJ2-1, with 9 bases fitting TRBD1. Unmatched junction bases numbered 7, after V lost 5 bases and J lost 2 bases. The CDR3 loop spans 16 amino acids. Germline CDR1 is SGHNT and CDR2 is YENEEA. The CDR3: CASSRQGVVPYNEQFF. CDR3 bases: TGTGCCAGCAGCCGACAGGGGGTTGTTCCCTACAATGAGCAGTTCTTC.

This chain connects TRBV4-2 to TRBJ2-3; 7 bases match TRBD2. This CDR3 has 21 residues. V dropped 2 bases and J dropped 2; count of bases not matched to a gene: 22. CDR1 LGHNA and CDR2 YNFKEQ come from the germline V gene. Here the CDR3 DNA reads TGTGCCAGCAGCCAACCAAGGCGGGGCTTCGGTGGGCGGGAGCCCACAGATACGCAGTATTTT. This codes for CASSQPRRGFGGREPTDTQYF.

This clone was seen a handful of times. The rearrangement links TRBV6-4 to TRBJ2-3, with 10 nucleotides matching TRBD2. Germline assignment: CDR1 MRHNA and CDR2 SNTAGT. The CDR3 runs to 16 residues. V lost 3 bases to trimming and J lost 2 bases; unmatched junction nucleotides: 5. CDR3 amino acids: CASSELAGQHTDTQYF. CDR3 coding DNA: TGTGCCAGCAGTGAACTAGCGGGACAACACACAGATACGCAGTATTTT.

Points on this clone: The junction departs from germline at one end; a sequencing error may be responsible. The CDR3 DNA reads TGCAGCGTTGAAGGGCCCAGGGGTAGGGACTTC. Protein sequence: CSVEGPRGRDF. The gene calls are TRBV29-1 and TRBJ2-4; D may be TRBD1 (6 bases). This CDR3 has 11 residues. The germline V gene encodes CDR1 SQVTM and CDR2 ANQGSEA.

The rearrangement joins TRBV6-1 to TRBJ1-5; perhaps TRBD1 as D (6 bases). The CDR3 has 15 amino acids. Germline CDR1 and CDR2: MNHNS and SASEGT. Trimming shortened V by 2 bases and J by 1 base, and 9 bases separated the two germline ends. This CDR3 is CASSESGVSNQPQHF. The DNA for the CDR3 is TGTGCCAGCAGTGAATCAGGGGTGAGCAATCAGCCCCAGCATTTT.

This clone is a singleton in its sample. The genes are TRBV7-2 and TRBJ1-1, with no clear D. Deletions cut 2 bases from V and 7 bases from J, with 14 bases between. The length of the CDR3 is 14 residues. Germline CDR1 reads SGHTA; CDR2 reads FQGNSA. Written as DNA, the CDR3 is TGTGCCAGCAGCTTACAACGTATACTAAATGAAGCTTTCTTT. It specifies CASSLQRILNEAFF.

The V gene is TRBV5-4, the J gene TRBJ2-2; TRBD2 matches 10 bases. Looked up from germline, CDR1 is SGHNT and CDR2 is YYREEE (reference sequence). This CDR3 spans 15 amino acids. With 0 bases clipped from V and 6 bases from J, the junction kept 2 bases outside the gene matches. The CDR3 loop reads CASSLGLAGAGELFF. For the CDR3, the DNA is TGTGCCAGCAGCTTGGGGCTAGCGGGAGCCGGGGAGCTGTTTTTT.